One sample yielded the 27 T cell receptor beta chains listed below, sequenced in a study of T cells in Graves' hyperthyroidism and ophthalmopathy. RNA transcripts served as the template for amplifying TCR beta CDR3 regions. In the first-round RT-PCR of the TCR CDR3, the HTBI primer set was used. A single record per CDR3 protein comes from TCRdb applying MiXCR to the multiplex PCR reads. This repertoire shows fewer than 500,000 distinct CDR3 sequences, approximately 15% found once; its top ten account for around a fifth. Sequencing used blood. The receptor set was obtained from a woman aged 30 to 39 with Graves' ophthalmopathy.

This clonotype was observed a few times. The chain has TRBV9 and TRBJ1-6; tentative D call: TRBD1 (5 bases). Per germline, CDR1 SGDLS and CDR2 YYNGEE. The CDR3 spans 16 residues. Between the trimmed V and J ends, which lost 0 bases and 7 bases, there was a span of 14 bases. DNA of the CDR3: TGTGCCAGCAGCGTAGGGGACCCCAAAGGAAATTCACCCCTCCACTTT. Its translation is CASSVGDPKGNSPLHF.

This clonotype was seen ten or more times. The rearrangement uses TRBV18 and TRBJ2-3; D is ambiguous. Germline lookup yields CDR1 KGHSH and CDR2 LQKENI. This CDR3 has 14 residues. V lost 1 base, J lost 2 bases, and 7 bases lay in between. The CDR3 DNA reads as TGTGCCAGCTCACCACTTATAACCACAGATACGCAGTATTTT. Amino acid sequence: CASSPLITTDTQYF.

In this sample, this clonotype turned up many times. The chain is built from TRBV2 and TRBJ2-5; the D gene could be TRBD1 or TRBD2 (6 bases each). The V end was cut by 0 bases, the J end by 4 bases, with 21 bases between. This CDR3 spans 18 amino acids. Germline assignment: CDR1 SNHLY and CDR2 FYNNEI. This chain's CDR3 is CASSEAGVLGGRPETQYF. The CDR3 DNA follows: TGTGCCAGCAGTGAAGCAGGAGTTTTGGGGGGCCGCCCAGAGACCCAGTACTTC.

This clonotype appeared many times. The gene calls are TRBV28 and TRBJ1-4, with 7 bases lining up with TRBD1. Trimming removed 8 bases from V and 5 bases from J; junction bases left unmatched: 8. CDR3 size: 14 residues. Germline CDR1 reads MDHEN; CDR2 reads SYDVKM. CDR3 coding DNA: TGTGCCAGCGGAAAAGGGGGCGGAAATGAAAAACTGTTTTTT. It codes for CASGKGGGNEKLFF.

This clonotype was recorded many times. CDR3 amino acids: CASSPLAGGYNEQFF. CDR3 nucleotides: TGTGCCAGCTCACCACTAGCGGGGGGCTACAATGAGCAGTTCTTC. The V call is TRBV18, the J call TRBJ2-1, with 10 bases that match TRBD2. In germline, CDR1 is KGHSH, CDR2 LQKENI. This CDR3 has 15 amino acids. Trimming at V came to 1 base and at J to 3 bases, leaving 0 bases not matched to a gene.

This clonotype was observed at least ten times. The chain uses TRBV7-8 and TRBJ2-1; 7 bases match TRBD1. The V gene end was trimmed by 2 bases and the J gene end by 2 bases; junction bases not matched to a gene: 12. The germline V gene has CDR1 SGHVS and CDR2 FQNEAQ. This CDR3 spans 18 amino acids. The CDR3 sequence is CASSLWVDRLKAYNEQFF. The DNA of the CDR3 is TGTGCCAGCAGCTTATGGGTGGACAGGCTCAAGGCCTACAATGAGCAGTTCTTC. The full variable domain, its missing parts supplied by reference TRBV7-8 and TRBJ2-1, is GAGVSQSPRYKVAKRGQDVALRCDPISGHVSLFWYQQALGQGPEFLTYFQNEAQLDKSGLPSDRFFAERPEGSVSTLKIQRTQQEDSAVYLCASSLWVDRLKAYNEQFFGPGTRLTVL.

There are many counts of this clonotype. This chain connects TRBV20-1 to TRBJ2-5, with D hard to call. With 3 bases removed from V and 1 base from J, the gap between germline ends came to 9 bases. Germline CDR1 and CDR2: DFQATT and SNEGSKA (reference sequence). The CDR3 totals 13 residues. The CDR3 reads CSASSELQETQYF. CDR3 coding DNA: TGCAGTGCTAGTTCAGAGCTCCAAGAGACCCAGTACTTC.

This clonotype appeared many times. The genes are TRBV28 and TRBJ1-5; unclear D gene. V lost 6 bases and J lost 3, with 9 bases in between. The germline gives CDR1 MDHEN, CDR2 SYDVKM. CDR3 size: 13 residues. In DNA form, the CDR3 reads TGTGCCAGCAGGTCGATCGACAATCAGCCCCAGCATTTT. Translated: CASRSIDNQPQHF. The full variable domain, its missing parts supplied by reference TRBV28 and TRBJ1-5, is DVKVTQSSRYLVKRTGEKVFLECVQDMDHENMFWYRQDPGLGLRLIYFSYDVKMKEKGDIPEGYSVSREKKERFSLILESASTNQTSMYLCASRSIDNQPQHFGDGTRLSIL.

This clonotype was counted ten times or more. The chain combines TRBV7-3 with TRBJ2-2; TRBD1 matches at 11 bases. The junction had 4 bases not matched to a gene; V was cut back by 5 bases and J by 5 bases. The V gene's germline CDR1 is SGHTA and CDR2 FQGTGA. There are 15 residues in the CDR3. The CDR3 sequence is CASSPGQGATGELFF. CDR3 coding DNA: TGTGCCAGCAGCCCAGGACAGGGGGCTACCGGGGAGCTGTTTTTT.

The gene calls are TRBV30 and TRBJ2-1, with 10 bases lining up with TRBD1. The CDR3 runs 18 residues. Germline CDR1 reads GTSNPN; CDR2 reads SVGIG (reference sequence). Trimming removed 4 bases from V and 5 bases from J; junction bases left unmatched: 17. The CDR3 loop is CAWINLVKPGQGNNEQFF. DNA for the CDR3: TGTGCCTGGATTAATCTTGTGAAACCGGGACAGGGGAACAATGAGCAGTTCTTC.

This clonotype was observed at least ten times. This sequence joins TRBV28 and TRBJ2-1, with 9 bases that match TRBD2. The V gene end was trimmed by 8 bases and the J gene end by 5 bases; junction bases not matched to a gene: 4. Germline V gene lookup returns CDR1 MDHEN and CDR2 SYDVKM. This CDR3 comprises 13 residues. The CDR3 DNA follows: TGTGCCAGCTCTAGCGGGGTTAACAATGAGCAGTTCTTC. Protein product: CASSSGVNNEQFF.

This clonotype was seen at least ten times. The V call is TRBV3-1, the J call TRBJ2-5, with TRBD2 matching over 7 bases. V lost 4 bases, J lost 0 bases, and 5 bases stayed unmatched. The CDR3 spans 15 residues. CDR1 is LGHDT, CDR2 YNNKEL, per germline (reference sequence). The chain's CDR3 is CASSLRLADQETQYF. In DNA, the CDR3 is TGTGCCAGCAGCCTCCGGCTAGCGGACCAAGAGACCCAGTACTTC.

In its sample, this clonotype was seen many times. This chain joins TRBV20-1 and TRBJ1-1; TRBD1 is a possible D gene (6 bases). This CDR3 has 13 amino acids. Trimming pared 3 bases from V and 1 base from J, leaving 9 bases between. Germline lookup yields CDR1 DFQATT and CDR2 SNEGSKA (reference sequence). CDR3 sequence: CSASDRWNTEAFF. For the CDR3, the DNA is TGCAGTGCTAGCGACAGGTGGAACACTGAAGCTTTCTTT.

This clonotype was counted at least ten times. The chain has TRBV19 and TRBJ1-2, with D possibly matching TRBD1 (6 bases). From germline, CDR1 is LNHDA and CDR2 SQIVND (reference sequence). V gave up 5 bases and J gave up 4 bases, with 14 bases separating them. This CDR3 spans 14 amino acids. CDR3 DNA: TGTGCCAGTAGTGAACAGGGCCTTGGCTATGGCTACACCTTC. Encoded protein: CASSEQGLGYGYTF.

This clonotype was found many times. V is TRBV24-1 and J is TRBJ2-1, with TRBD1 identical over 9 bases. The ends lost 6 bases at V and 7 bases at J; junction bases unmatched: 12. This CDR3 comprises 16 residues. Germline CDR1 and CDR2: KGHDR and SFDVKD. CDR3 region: CATSITGTGRDNEQFF. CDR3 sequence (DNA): TGTGCCACCAGTATAACCGGGACAGGGAGAGATAATGAGCAGTTCTTC.

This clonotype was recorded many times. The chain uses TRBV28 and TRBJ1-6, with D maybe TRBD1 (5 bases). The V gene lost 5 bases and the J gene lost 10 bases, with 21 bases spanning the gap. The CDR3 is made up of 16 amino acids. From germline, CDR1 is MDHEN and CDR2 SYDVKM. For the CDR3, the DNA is TGTGCCAGCAGTCCACCCGGGGGTTGGGGGAGATCACCCCTCCACTTT. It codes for CASSPPGGWGRSPLHF.

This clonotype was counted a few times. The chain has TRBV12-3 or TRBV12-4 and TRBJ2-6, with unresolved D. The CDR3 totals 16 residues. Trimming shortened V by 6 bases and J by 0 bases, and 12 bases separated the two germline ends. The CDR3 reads CASSLGRASGANVLTF. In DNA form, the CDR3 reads TGTGCCAGCAGCCTTGGACGGGCCTCTGGGGCCAACGTCCTGACTTTC.

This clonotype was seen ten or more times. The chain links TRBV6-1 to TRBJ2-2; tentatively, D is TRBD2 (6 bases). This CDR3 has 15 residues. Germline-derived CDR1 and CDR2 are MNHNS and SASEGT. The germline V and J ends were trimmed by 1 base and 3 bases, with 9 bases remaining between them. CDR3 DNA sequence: TGTGCCAGCAGTGAAGGAGTAGCGGACACCGGGGAGCTGTTTTTT. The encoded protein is CASSEGVADTGELFF.

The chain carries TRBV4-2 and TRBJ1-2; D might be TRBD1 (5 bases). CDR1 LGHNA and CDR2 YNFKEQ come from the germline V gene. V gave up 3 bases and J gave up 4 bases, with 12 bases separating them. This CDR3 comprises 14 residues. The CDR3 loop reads CASSQIRVFYGYTF. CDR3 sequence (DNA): TGTGCCAGCAGCCAGATCAGGGTTTTCTATGGCTACACCTTC.

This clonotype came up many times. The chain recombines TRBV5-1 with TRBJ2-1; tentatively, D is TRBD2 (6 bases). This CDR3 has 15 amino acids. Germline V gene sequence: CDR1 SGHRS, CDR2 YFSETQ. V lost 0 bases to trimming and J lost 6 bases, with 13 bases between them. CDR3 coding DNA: TGCGCCAGCAGCTTGGGGGATCTAGCGTTCAATGAGCAGTTCTTC. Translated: CASSLGDLAFNEQFF. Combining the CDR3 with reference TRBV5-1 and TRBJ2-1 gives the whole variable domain KAGVTQTPRYLIKTRGQQVTLSCSPISGHRSVSWYQQTPGQGLQFLFEYFSETQRNKGNFPGRFSGRQFSNSRSEMNVSTLELGDSALYLCASSLGDLAFNEQFFGPGTRLTVL.

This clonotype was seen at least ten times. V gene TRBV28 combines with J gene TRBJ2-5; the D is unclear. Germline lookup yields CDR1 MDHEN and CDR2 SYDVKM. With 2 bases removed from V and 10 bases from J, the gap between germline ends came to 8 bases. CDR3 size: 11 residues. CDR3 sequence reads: CASSLRSNQYF. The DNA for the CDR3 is TGTGCCAGCAGTTTAAGGTCCAACCAGTACTTC.

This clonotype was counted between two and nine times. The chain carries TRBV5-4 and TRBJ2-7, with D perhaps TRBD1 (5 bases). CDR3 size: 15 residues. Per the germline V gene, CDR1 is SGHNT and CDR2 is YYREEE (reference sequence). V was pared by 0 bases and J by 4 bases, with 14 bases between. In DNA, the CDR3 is TGTGCCAGCAGCTTGGAGGCAGGGATTGCTTACGAGCAGTACTTC. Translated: CASSLEAGIAYEQYF.

CDR3 amino acids: CASSVGLAGNYEQYF. The CDR3 nucleotides read TGTGCCAGCAGCGTGGGACTAGCGGGGAACTACGAGCAGTACTTC. The chain recombines TRBV9 with TRBJ2-7; 13 bases align to TRBD2. The CDR3 is made up of 15 amino acids. Germline-derived CDR1 and CDR2 are SGDLS and YYNGEE. V trimming: 2 bases; J trimming: 3 bases; junction bases outside the gene matches: 2.

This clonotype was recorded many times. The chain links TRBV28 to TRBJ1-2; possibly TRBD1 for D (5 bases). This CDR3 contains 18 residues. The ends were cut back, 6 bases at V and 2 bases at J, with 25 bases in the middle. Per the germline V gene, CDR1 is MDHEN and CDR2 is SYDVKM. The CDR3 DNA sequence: TGTGCCAGCAGGTCCCCCGCTCCCTCGTGGGGGACCAACTATGGCTACACCTTC. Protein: CASRSPAPSWGTNYGYTF.

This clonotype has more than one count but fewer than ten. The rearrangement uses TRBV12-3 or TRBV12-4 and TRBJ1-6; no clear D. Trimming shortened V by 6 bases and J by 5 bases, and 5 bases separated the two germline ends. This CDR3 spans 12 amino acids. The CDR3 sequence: CASRRDNSPLHF. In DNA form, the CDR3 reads TGTGCCAGCAGAAGAGATAATTCACCCCTCCACTTT.

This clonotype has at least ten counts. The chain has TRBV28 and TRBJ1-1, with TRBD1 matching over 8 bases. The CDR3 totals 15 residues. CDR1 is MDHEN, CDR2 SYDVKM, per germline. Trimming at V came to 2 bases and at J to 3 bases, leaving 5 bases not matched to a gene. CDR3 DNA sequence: TGTGCCAGCAGTTTAGGCCACAGGGGGTACACTGAAGCTTTCTTT. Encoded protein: CASSLGHRGYTEAFF.

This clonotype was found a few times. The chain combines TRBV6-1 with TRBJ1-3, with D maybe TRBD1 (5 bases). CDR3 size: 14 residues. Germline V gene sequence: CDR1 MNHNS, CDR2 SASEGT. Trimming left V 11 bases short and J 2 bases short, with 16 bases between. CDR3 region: CALRWGGTGNTIYF. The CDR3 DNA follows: TGTGCCCTAAGGTGGGGGGGTACTGGAAACACCATATATTTT.